This T cell receptor (beta chain) was sequenced during a study of identical twins. No donor was unhealthy or non-Caucasian. This clonotype was found a few times. Template switching created a universal primer site, and the cDNA included unique molecular identifiers. TCRdb called the 5' RACE reads again in MiXCR, with one record for every CDR3 protein. The table has hundreds of thousands of distinct CDR3 sequences, around 6% seen once; the top ten hold 1.5% to 2%. Sequencing input: naive T cells sorted from blood. This clonotype was sampled from a man between 18 and 29 years old in good health.

The CDR3 DNA reads as TGCAGCGTTGGCCTCTTGGTCGAGAACACTGAAGCTTTCTTT. This gives the protein CSVGLLVENTEAFF. The J gene is TRBJ1-1, the V gene TRBV29-1; D unclear. The CDR3 extends over 14 amino acids. Germline V gene data show CDR1 as SQVTM and CDR2 as ANQGSEA. Trimming took 4 bases from V and 1 from J, leaving 13 bases between them.